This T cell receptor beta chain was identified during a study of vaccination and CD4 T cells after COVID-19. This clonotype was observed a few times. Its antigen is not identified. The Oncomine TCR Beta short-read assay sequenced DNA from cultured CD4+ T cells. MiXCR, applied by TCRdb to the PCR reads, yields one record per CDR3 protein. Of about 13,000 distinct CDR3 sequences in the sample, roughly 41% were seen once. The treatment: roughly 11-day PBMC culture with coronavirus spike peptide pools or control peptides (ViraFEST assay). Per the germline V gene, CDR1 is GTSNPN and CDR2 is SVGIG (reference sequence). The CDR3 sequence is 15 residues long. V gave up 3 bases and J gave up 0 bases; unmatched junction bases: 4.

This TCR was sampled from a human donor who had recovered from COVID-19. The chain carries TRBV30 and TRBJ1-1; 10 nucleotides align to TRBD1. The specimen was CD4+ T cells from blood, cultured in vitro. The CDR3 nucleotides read TGTGCCTGGAGGAGGACAGGGGGGATGAACACTGAAGCTTTCTTT. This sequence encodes CAWRRTGGMNTEAFF.